The 17 T cell receptor beta chains given below trace back to one sample, sequenced in a study of EBV T-cell therapy then PD-1 blockade in nasopharyngeal carcinoma. This table comes from immunoSEQ multiplex PCR, and its TCRdb copy is limited to in-frame clones, with some not included. Of tens of thousands of clones listed, about four fifths are singletons. Their antigen targets remain unknown. Sample treatment: AdE1-LMPpoly-expanded autologous EBV-specific T-cell therapy followed by anti-PD-1 nivolumab. The sequencing used CD8+ T cells from blood, collected at day -245 from a patient whose treatment included autologous EBV-specific T cells and nivolumab. The origin of the receptors is a man aged 40-49 years with nasopharyngeal carcinoma.

The CDR3 sequence: CASSLTGGNEQFF. As DNA, the CDR3 is TGTGCCAGCAGCCTGACAGGGGGAAATGAGCAGTTCTTC. This chain links TRBV27 with TRBJ2-1; 9 bases match TRBD1. The CDR3 spans 13 residues. CDR1 and CDR2 (germline): MNHEY, SMNVEV (reference sequence). V lost 6 bases, J lost 7 bases, and 4 bases stayed unmatched.

The chain recombines TRBV7-2 with TRBJ2-1; tentatively, D is TRBD1 or TRBD2 (5 bases each). CDR1 SGHTA and CDR2 FQGNSA come from the germline V gene. Trimming left V 4 bases short and J 7 bases short, with 14 bases between. This CDR3 spans 14 amino acids. For the CDR3, the DNA is TGTGCCAGCAGCTCCGAGGGGAGCTTAAATGAGCAGTTCTTC. Residues: CASSSEGSLNEQFF.

The V gene is TRBV18, the J gene TRBJ2-7; D gene unclear. V shed 0 bases and J shed 2 bases, with 14 bases lying between them. This CDR3 spans 16 amino acids. Germline lookup yields CDR1 KGHSH and CDR2 LQKENI. CDR3 region: CASSPPEATNTYEQYF. Here the CDR3 DNA reads TGTGCCAGCTCACCACCGGAAGCAACCAACACCTACGAGCAGTACTTC.

The chain joins TRBV28 to TRBJ2-3; D possibly uses TRBD1 or TRBD2 (5 bases each). Per the germline V gene, CDR1 is MDHEN and CDR2 is SYDVKM. V was shortened by 5 bases and J by 2 bases, with 14 bases between the two germline ends. There are 15 residues in the CDR3. This CDR3 reads CASSPIGDLTDTQYF. The DNA of the CDR3 is TGTGCCAGCAGTCCAATAGGGGACCTCACAGATACGCAGTATTTT. Looking up the rest from reference TRBV28 and TRBJ2-3 gives the full variable domain: DVKVTQSSRYLVKRTGEKVFLECVQDMDHENMFWYRQDPGLGLRLIYFSYDVKMKEKGDIPEGYSVSREKKERFSLILESASTNQTSMYLCASSPIGDLTDTQYFGPGTRLTVL.

The chain carries TRBV9 and TRBJ2-3; unclear D gene. Germline-derived CDR1 and CDR2 are SGDLS and YYNGEE. V was clipped by 4 bases and J by 2 bases, with 2 bases between them. CDR3 length equals 11 residues. CDR3 DNA: TGTGCCAGCAGCTTCACAGATACGCAGTATTTT. It is translated as CASSFTDTQYF.

V and J are TRBV6-5 and TRBJ2-7; tentatively, D is TRBD1 or TRBD2 (5 bases each). V dropped 0 bases and J dropped 0 bases, with 12 bases sitting between them. Germline loops: CDR1 MNHEY, CDR2 SVGAGI. The CDR3 covers 16 residues. In nucleotides, the CDR3 is TGTGCCAGCAGTTACTCGAAAGGGACCTACTCCTACGAGCAGTACTTC. Translated: CASSYSKGTYSYEQYF.

The chain couples TRBV7-6 to TRBJ1-6; D not resolved. This CDR3 is built from 13 residues. CDR1 and CDR2 (germline): SGHVS, FNYEAQ. The V and J ends lost 1 base and 10 bases respectively, with 8 bases between them. CDR3 nucleotides: TGTGCCAGCAGCTTAGTGGTTCGGTCACCCCTCCACTTT. Residues: CASSLVVRSPLHF.

The rearrangement joins TRBV9 to TRBJ1-6, with D possibly matching TRBD1 (6 bases). The CDR3 covers 16 residues. Germline-derived CDR1 and CDR2 are SGDLS and YYNGEE. Trimming shortened V by 4 bases and J by 0 bases, and 11 bases separated the two germline ends. CDR3 amino acids: CASSSDRYSYNSPLHF. CDR3 sequence (DNA): TGTGCCAGCAGCTCAGACAGGTACTCCTATAATTCACCCCTCCACTTT.

The count of this clone is one. The genes are TRBV9 and TRBJ2-1; D might be TRBD2 (7 bases). The CDR3 sequence is 17 residues long. CDR1 SGDLS and CDR2 YYNGEE come from the germline V gene. V was clipped by 4 bases and J by 5 bases, with 22 bases between them. CDR3 residues: CASSPRGGGGADNEQFF. The CDR3 DNA sequence: TGTGCCAGCAGCCCAAGGGGCGGAGGGGGGGCGGACAATGAGCAGTTCTTC.

This clone has a single count. The V gene is TRBV7-9, the J gene TRBJ2-2; 9 nucleotides match TRBD1. This CDR3 is built from 17 residues. Trimming took 4 bases from V and 0 from J; bases not matched to a gene: 6. Germline CDR1 and CDR2: SEHNR and FQNEAQ (reference sequence). CDR3 in DNA: TGTGCCAGCAGCTCCTTACGGGACAGGGCGAACACCGGGGAGCTGTTTTTT. Translating it yields CASSSLRDRANTGELFF.

The V and J genes are TRBV5-5 and TRBJ1-4; 7 nucleotides agree with TRBD1. Germline trimming cut 4 bases from V and 1 base from J; bases unmatched to any gene: 7. The CDR3 is 16 amino acids. Germline assignment: CDR1 SGHKS and CDR2 YYEKEE (reference sequence). In nucleotides, the CDR3 is TGTGCCAGCAGCGCGATAACAGGGGAAACTAATGAAAAACTGTTTTTT. It translates to CASSAITGETNEKLFF.

The chain recombines TRBV27 with TRBJ2-2; tentative D call: TRBD1 (6 bases). The CDR3 runs to 14 residues. The germline V gene has CDR1 MNHEY and CDR2 SMNVEV (reference sequence). Between the trimmed V and J ends, which lost 6 bases and 3 bases, there was a span of 11 bases. This CDR3 is CASRMTGYTGELFF. CDR3 nucleotides: TGTGCCAGCAGGATGACAGGATACACCGGGGAGCTGTTTTTT.

The table lists this clone with a count of one. The chain recombines TRBV12-3 or TRBV12-4 with TRBJ2-5; D call uncertain. Trimming took 3 bases from V and 5 from J, leaving 10 bases between them. CDR3 length: 13 amino acids. CDR3 sequence: CASSLETLETQYF. CDR3 coding DNA: TGTGCCAGCAGTTTGGAGACACTGGAGACCCAGTACTTC.

This clone has a single count. The gene calls are TRBV25-1 and TRBJ2-1; D unclear. Germline V CDR1 and CDR2: MGHDK, SYGVNS. V lost 4 bases, J lost 3 bases, and 1 base lay in between. This CDR3 is 11 amino acids long. CDR3 nucleotide sequence: TGTGCCAGCAGTGGCTACAATGAGCAGTTCTTC. Translating gives CASSGYNEQFF.

The rearrangement joins TRBV11-2 to TRBJ1-1; a weak D match, TRBD1 (6 bases). Germline V gene data show CDR1 as SGHAT and CDR2 as FQNNGV. The CDR3 sequence is 17 residues long. Trimming stripped 7 bases from V and 5 bases from J, with 26 bases between. As DNA, the CDR3 is TGTGCCAGCACCAGACTGTTGGGGGCCGGGATGGGGACTGAAGCTTTCTTT. Amino acid sequence: CASTRLLGAGMGTEAFF. Supplemented by reference TRBV11-2 and TRBJ1-1, the full variable domain reads EAGVAQSPRYKIIEKRQSVAFWCNPISGHATLYWYQQILGQGPKLLIQFQNNGVVDDSQLPKDRFSAERLKGVDSTLKIQPAKLEDSAVYLCASTRLLGAGMGTEAFFGQGTRLTVV.

This clone was recorded once. V is TRBV7-6 and J is TRBJ1-1; D call uncertain. Trimming shortened V by 2 bases and J by 0 bases, and 7 bases separated the two germline ends. Per germline, CDR1 SGHVS and CDR2 FNYEAQ. This CDR3 comprises 14 residues. The CDR3 protein is CASSLQVMNTEAFF. CDR3 DNA: TGTGCCAGCAGCTTACAGGTCATGAACACTGAAGCTTTCTTT.

V and J are TRBV6-4 and TRBJ2-3, with 7 positions matching TRBD1. Germline-derived CDR1 and CDR2 are MRHNA and SNTAGT. J gave up 0 bases and V 6 bases, and 3 bases lay outside the gene matches. The CDR3 is 14 amino acids. Here the CDR3 reads CASSRDSSTDTQYF. In DNA, the CDR3 is TGTGCCAGCAGCCGGGACAGCAGCACAGATACGCAGTATTTT.